This TCR beta chain comes out of a study of cytomegalovirus exposure and HLA in healthy donors (dated by TCRdb to the late 2010s). About the investigation overall: An earlier analysis of approximately 640 of the donors reported about 290 Gb of sequence data and about 100 million unique TCR beta sequences from some 180 million T cells. Of the 398 genotyped donors, approximately 83% fell in the genetic ancestry cluster associated with self-reported Caucasian donors. Among about 400 genotyped donors of the cohort, an average of around 240,000 unique TCR beta nucleotide sequences was sequenced per donor, of which roughly 17% were non-productive. An early release covering 550 to 700 HLA-typed donors comprised 300 to 350 gigabases of sequencing data and tens of millions of unique TCR sequences. Using immunosequencing, the study profiled T cell repertoires from fewer than 850 subjects and related those repertoires to cytomegalovirus serostatus. HLA typing included class I and class II loci at four-digit resolution. In a later analysis, previously published TCR beta repertoires from 666 donors were re-analyzed and high-resolution HLA genotyping was added so that TCR occurrence patterns could be studied. To predict cytomegalovirus infection status, the study brought together high-throughput TCR immunosequencing, statistical association of individual TCRs with disease status, and machine learning. Donor age, sex, ethnicity and CMV serostatus were compiled alongside the repertoire data. The number of typed donors differed by locus: about 629-640 for A, B, C, DRB1 and DQB1; 522 for DQA1; 606 for DPA1; and about 470 for DPB1. In the later analysis, no new phenotypic data were used to find candidate immune exposures; instead, reliance was placed on TCR beta sequences and their occurrence across donors. Along with the approximately 620-subject first cohort, a separate validation cohort of over 90 different subjects was used. In a later genetic analysis, genome-wide SNP genotypes for about 60% of the 666 donors were used, and that subset was treated as a discovery cohort. The study aimed to test whether signatures of past pathogen exposure could be identified by cataloging public T cell receptors. To decide whether each TCR beta V gene segment behaved as functional or pseudogenic, an earlier analysis of approximately 600 of the donors relied on high-throughput TCR beta sequencing. Every repertoire in the discovery cohort had been generated on one and the same sequencing platform. About five DR-DQ haplotypes were handled as single units for association and clustering because linkage in the cohort was strong. Results the study describes overall, beyond this receptor: The classifier was reported to diagnose cytomegalovirus status with high specificity and sensitivity in both the original cohort and the validation cohort. Across donors, most TCR sequences were observed very rarely, whereas some public TCRs were present in many individuals. A later genetic analysis reported fewer N-insertions in productive TCRs among donors in an Asian-associated ancestry cluster than the roughly 620-donor mean. Because counts were too low, about 18 rarely observed V segments, including chromosome 9 orphons, were excluded from the earlier analysis of 587 of the donors. Because the 87-base-pair reads could not distinguish some IMGT-functional V segments, including TRBV6-2 and TRBV6-3, those segments were excluded. Because some donors lacked HLA typing at each locus, the association tests relied only on the typed subset. A further reported finding was that TCR beta sequences accurately predicted the HLA-A and HLA-B alleles for most subjects in the first cohort. When HLA alleles, especially DR and DQ, strongly co-occurred, TCR associations were difficult to assign to individual alleles. For the cohort, immune exposure information was limited to CMV serostatus. In a later analysis, the rate of TCR association differed among HLA loci, with DRB1 alleles having the most associated TCRs and HLA-C alleles having the fewest. In a later analysis, most CMV-associated TCR beta chains were found to appear HLA-restricted, with HLA associations seemingly driven largely by CMV exposure. An earlier analysis of 587 of the donors showed that most TCR beta V segments appeared in productive rearrangements either about 90% or about 30% of the time, which broadly matched IMGT annotations. Specific HLA alleles were associated with 18,000 or so TCR beta sequences at a false discovery rate of 0.05 in a later analysis. A few of the identified cytomegalovirus-associated TCR beta chains were confirmed in vitro to be specific for cytomegalovirus antigens. The authors suggested that the approach could potentially be extended to other disease states and immunological phenotypes. Presence/absence analyses assumed roughly uniform sequencing depth across donors, an assumption that may not hold. Only TCR beta chains were sequenced in this cohort, and the absence of alpha or paired-chain data limited detectable features. V-gene and J-gene trimming of TCR beta chains was associated with a missense DCLRE1C variant in a later genetic analysis, and the association was replicated in an independent cohort. Correlated functional status among segregating V segments might reflect linkage disequilibrium, but an unknown experimental factor could not be ruled out. The study gave a list of under 200 TCR beta chains associated with cytomegalovirus. Several of the top co-occurrence clusters appeared to be linked to parvovirus B19, influenza, CMV and Epstein-Barr virus, according to a later analysis. A later analysis found that HLA-associated TCR beta chains were more clonally expanded and had lower generation probabilities than equally common non-associated chains. A cluster of highly shared sequence variants was judged likely to be a technical artifact of the sequencing pipeline.

Libraries were made using the immunoSEQ multiplex PCR assay. For the multiplex PCR, a mixture combining 60 forward primers for TCR Vbeta segments and 13 reverse primers for TCR Jbeta segments was used. Amplification of the CDR3 region of rearranged TCR beta genes was performed with a multiplex PCR assay on genomic DNA. The Illumina HiSeq System was used to sequence the amplified TCR beta libraries as 87-base-pair reads. The authors' pipeline ran thus. A later analysis tallied tens of millions of unique TCR beta chains across the 666 repertoires, and approximately 9.9 million of those chains were shared by two or more donors. To remove PCR and sequencing errors, raw reads were error-corrected and collapsed into unique sequences using a nearest-neighbor algorithm that merged closely related sequences. To assign V, D and J gene segments, CDR3 sequences were aligned to IMGT reference sequences. For a sequence to be retained, a match of at least six nucleotides to both a V gene segment and a J gene segment was required. Rearrangements were classified as productive when the CDR3 lacked stop codons and remained in frame with V and J, and all other rearrangements were classified as non-productive. CDR3 was defined by IMGT convention, running from the second conserved V-encoded cysteine to the conserved J-encoded phenylalanine. In an earlier analysis of some 550 of the donors, sequences lacking an unambiguous match to a single V gene segment were excluded. An earlier analysis of several hundred of the donors called V segments functional above 56.7% productive rearrangements and segregating when the between-donor standard deviation exceeded 5%. A statistical classification framework was built for diagnosing cytomegalovirus status from the catalog of TCR beta chain sequences. A later analysis assigned V and J genes by comparing TCR nucleotide sequences with IMGT/GENE-DB human TR gene sequences. The TCRdist pipeline was used in a later analysis to assign CDR3 sequences and most-parsimonious VDJ recombination scenarios. In a later analysis, each TCR beta chain was defined by its CDR3 amino acid sequence together with its V-gene family, and reads without a unique V-gene family were excluded. To address suspected cross-contamination and a sequencing artifact, a later analysis removed over 500 highly shared, low-generation-probability nucleotide sequences. For each public chain, a later analysis derived a clonal expansion index from normalized ranks of inferred template counts within each repertoire. A later analysis computed generation probabilities with a VDJ recombination model fitted to out-of-frame rearrangements, and checked the results against IGoR. A later analysis scored TCR-TCR, TCR-HLA and TCR-CMV co-occurrence with hypergeometric tests, applying a repertoire-size bias correction to TCR pairs. To estimate false discovery rates, a later analysis permuted the HLA or CMV assignments 20 times. In a later analysis, co-occurring TCRs were grouped using DBSCAN, and TCRdist sequence similarity was added for clustering within HLA-allele-positive subsets. Repertoires with fewer than 30,000 or more than 120,000 public chains were left out of co-occurrence clustering, as were a handful of repertoires with anomalous nucleotide sharing. The immuneACCESS repertoire file appears here via TCRdb, limited to in-frame rearrangements. These files lack a portion of the clones; in checked studies, under half of the deficit traces to unresolved V genes, and the cause of the others is not known. V and J calls and clone size are copied from that table; D and trimming were computed from the DNA. The sample table lists some 93,000 clones, roughly a tenth of them with a count of one. The leading ten clones occupy 4.5% to 6% of the sample.

The cohort consisted of more than 650 healthy bone marrow donors. At the time of sampling, all cohort members were nominally healthy, though unrecorded immune exposures were likely present. The donor tested CMV seropositive and was one of the 289 seropositive cohort members. Every donor gave a peripheral blood sample, and the peripheral blood mononuclear cells from that sample were used for TCR beta sequencing. Genomic DNA extraction from the blood cell samples was performed with the Qiagen DNeasy Blood Extraction Kit. Regarding this clone: The antigen this receptor binds is unknown. Within one base of it there is no much larger clone, and no base qualities were kept.

The germline V gene specifies SGHRS as CDR1 and YFSETQ as CDR2. The CDR3 covers 16 residues, taking in both the cysteine and the phenylalanine. The CDR3 DNA has 48 bases and is translated from base 1. Trimming costs V 0 bases and J 3 bases, and their ends lie 13 bases apart. The receptor was derived from a man aged 50 to 59 in good health and CMV-seropositive. The sample consisted of PBMCs. Recombination connected TRBV5-1 to TRBJ2-4; TRBD2 might be the D gene, on 5 matching bases. The nucleotides are TGCGCCAGCAGCTTGGAACATCTCGCGGGCAAAAACATTCAGTACTTC. The translation is CASSLEHLAGKNIQYF.